The clone carrying this TCR beta chain was found many times. Antigen: not known. The data stem from a study of identical twins. The V end was cut by 4 bases, the J end by 8 bases, with 14 bases between. Germline V gives CDR1 SGHRS, CDR2 YFSETQ. This CDR3 spans 13 amino acids. Study outcomes and limitations: The study found that models underestimated out-of-frame TCR alpha sharing in monozygotic twins.

TCRdb recomputed calls from the 5' RACE reads with MiXCR, one row per CDR3 protein. Of 250,000 or so distinct CDR3 sequences listed, roughly 7% are singletons. All of the donors were Caucasians in good health. These data also formed part of another study, on yellow fever vaccine responses in identical twins.

The sequencing sample was made of memory (CD45RO+) T cells sorted from blood. The rearrangement joins TRBV5-1 to TRBJ2-3; perhaps TRBD2 as D (6 bases). This sequence was found in a woman in her late teens or twenties in good health. The CDR3 DNA sequence: TGCGCCAGCAGCCCCCGATCGGGGGTTACGCAGTATTTT. Its protein is CASSPRSGVTQYF.